This T cell receptor beta chain stems from a study of blood T cell repertoires in COVID-19. Turning to the study itself: Italy, Spain and the United States were the sources of the convalescent and acute COVID-19 samples. Nucleic acid was either cDNA or gDNA, and it came from T cells, B-cell-depleted T cells, or PBMCs.

V gave up 9 bases and J gave up 4 bases; unmatched junction bases: 6. The CDR3 extends over 13 amino acids. CDR1 is MNHEY, CDR2 SVGAGI, per germline. As processed by the authors: From reference gene primer amplification, estimates of nucleated cell counts were derived. TCRdb's copy holds only in-frame clones and misses some; the assay was immunoSEQ multiplex PCR. V and J calls and clone size are those listed in that table; D and trimming were worked out from the DNA. The table shows roughly 230,000 clones, with more than 70% occurring only once. The specimen was peripheral blood. The J gene is TRBJ2-7, the V gene TRBV6-5, with 10 bases identical to TRBD1. This sequence was found in a man aged 40-55 years with active or convalescent COVID-19. In DNA form, the CDR3 reads TGTGCCAGTACGACAGGGGGCGGGTACGAGCAGTACTTC. Translating gives CASTTGGGYEQYF.